This T cell receptor (beta chain) was sequenced during a study of blood T cell repertoires in COVID-19. Overall study: T cells, B-cell-depleted T cells, or PBMCs supplied cDNA or gDNA.

Method: immunoSEQ multiplex PCR; TCRdb's copy keeps in-frame clones and lacks some. The sample shows some 270,000 clones, approximately 90% of them seen only once. V lost 4 bases to trimming and J lost 0 bases; unmatched junction nucleotides: 6. CDR1 MNHNS and CDR2 SASEGT come from the germline V gene. The CDR3 consists of 16 residues. The clonotype originates from a woman aged 25 to 39 with acute COVID-19. The specimen was PBMCs or T cells enriched from blood (not recorded which). This chain joins TRBV6-1 and TRBJ2-5; TRBD1 matches at 9 bases. The CDR3 region is CASSADRGVYQETQYF. The DNA of the CDR3 is TGTGCCAGCAGTGCCGACAGGGGGGTCTACCAAGAGACCCAGTACTTC.